The clone carrying this T cell receptor (beta chain) was seen a handful of times. This CDR3 is built from 14 residues. V lost 10 bases, J lost 7 bases, and 9 bases stayed unmatched. Germline values: CDR1 MGHRA, CDR2 YSYEKL. MiXCR, applied by TCRdb to the 5' RACE reads, yields one record per CDR3 protein. The repertoire holds 35,000 to 50,000 distinct CDR3 sequences, with roughly 31% as singletons. Sequenced material: tumor-infiltrating memory CD4+ T cells sorted from the breast tumor. Subset given: memory CD4+ T cells, CD4+CD45RO+CD25-. This sequence originates from a female donor with breast cancer. V usage is TRBV4-1 and J usage is TRBJ1-6, with 8 bases aligning to TRBD1. CDR3 sequence (DNA): TGCGCCACGTCGTTGACAGGGGACAATTCACCCCTCCACTTT. Its translation is CATSLTGDNSPLHF.